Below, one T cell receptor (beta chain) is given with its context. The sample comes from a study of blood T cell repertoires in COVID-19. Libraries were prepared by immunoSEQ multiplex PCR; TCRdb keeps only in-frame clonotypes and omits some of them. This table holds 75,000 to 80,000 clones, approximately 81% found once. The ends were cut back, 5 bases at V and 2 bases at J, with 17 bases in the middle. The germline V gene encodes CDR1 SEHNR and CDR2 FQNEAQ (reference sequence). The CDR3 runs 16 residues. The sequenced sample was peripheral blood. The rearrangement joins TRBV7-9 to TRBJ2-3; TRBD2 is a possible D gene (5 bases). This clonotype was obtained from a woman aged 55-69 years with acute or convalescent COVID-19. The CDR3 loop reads CASSPSFVGFTDTQYF. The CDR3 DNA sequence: TGTGCCAGCAGCCCTAGCTTCGTGGGTTTCACAGATACGCAGTATTTT.